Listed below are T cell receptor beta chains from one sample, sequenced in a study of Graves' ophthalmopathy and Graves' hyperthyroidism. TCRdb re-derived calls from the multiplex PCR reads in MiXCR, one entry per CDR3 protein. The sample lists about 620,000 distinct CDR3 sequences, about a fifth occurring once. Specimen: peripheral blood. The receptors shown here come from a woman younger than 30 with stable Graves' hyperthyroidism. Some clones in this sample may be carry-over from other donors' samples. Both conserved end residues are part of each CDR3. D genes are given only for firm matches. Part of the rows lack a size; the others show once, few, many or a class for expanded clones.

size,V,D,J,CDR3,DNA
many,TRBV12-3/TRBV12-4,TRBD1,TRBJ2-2,CASRRDSSTGELFF,TGTGCCAGCCGCCGGGACAGCTCCACCGGGGAGCTGTTTTTT
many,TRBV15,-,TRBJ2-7,CATSRLPDEGRNSYEQYF,TGTGCCACCAGCAGATTACCCGACGAAGGCAGAAACTCCTACGAGCAGTACTTC
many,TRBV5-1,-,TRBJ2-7,CASSLDSGPYEQYF,TGCGCCAGCAGCTTGGATAGTGGGCCTTACGAGCAGTACTTC
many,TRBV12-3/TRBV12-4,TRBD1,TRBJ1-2,CASSFEPGQFIYGYTF,TGTGCCAGCAGTTTCGAACCGGGACAGTTTATCTATGGCTACACCTTC
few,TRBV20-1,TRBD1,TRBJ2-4,CSVRGTGVNIQYF,TGCAGTGTTAGAGGGACAGGGGTAAACATTCAGTACTTC
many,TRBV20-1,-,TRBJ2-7,CSASSPGGVGTYEQYF,TGCAGTGCTAGTTCCCCCGGGGGTGTTGGAACCTACGAGCAGTACTTC
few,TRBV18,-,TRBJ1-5,CASSPLEAGFNQPQHF,TGTGCCAGCTCACCACTAGAGGCGGGGTTCAATCAGCCCCAGCATTTT
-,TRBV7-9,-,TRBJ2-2,CASLYGPGGELFF,TGTGCCAGCCTATACGGGCCGGGCGGGGAGCTGTTTTTT
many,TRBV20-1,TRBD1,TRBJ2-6,CSASQGAGANVLTF,TGCAGTGCTTCTCAGGGGGCTGGGGCCAACGTCCTGACTTTC
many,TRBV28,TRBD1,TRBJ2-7,CASREGGASYEQYF,TGTGCCAGCAGGGAAGGGGGCGCCTCCTACGAGCAGTACTTC
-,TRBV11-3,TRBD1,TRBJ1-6,CASSLGQGNNSPLHF,TGTGCCAGCAGCCTCGGACAGGGTAATAATTCACCCCTCCACTTT
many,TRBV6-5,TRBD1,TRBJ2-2,CASTLQGADTGELFF,TGTGCCAGCACCTTACAGGGGGCCGACACCGGGGAGCTGTTTTTT
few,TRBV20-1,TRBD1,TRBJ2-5,CSARSGTGGKETQYF,TGCAGTGCTAGATCCGGGACAGGGGGCAAAGAGACCCAGTACTTC
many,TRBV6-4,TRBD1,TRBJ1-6,CASRSPGQLDSPLHF,TGTGCCAGCAGATCACCGGGACAGCTGGATTCACCCCTCCACTTT
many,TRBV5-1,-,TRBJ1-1,CASSGPRGVNTEAFF,TGCGCCAGCAGCGGGCCCAGGGGCGTGAACACTGAAGCTTTCTTT
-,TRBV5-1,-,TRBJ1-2,CASSLVGEGLANYGYTF,TGCGCCAGCAGCTTGGTAGGAGAGGGGCTAGCTAACTATGGCTACACCTTC
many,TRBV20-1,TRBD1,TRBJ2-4,CSARDLPGQLINIQYF,TGCAGTGCTAGAGACCTCCCGGGACAGCTCATAAACATTCAGTACTTC
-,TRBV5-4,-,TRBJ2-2,CASSTDNANTGELFF,TGTGCCAGCAGCACCGACAACGCGAACACCGGGGAGCTGTTTTTT
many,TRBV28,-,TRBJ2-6,CASSEYSGANVLTF,TGTGCCAGCAGTGAATACTCTGGGGCCAACGTCCTGACTTTC
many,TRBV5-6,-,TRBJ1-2,CASSLDSRYGYTF,TGTGCCAGCAGCTTGGACAGCCGATATGGCTACACCTTC